These T cell receptor beta chains were read from a single sample in a study of prognosis after radiotherapy for stage I lung cancer. TCRdb itself ran the multiplex PCR reads through MiXCR, one entry per CDR3 protein. Seen here are about 31,000 distinct CDR3 sequences, roughly two fifths observed once, and the top ten hold approximately 15%. Sequencing used PBMCs, obtained before or after stereotactic body radiation therapy (not recorded which). The receptors shown here come from a donor aged 50 or older with non-small cell lung cancer. CDR3s include the opening cysteine and the closing phenylalanine or tryptophan. Only part of the rows carry a size: once, few, many, or a class if the clone is expanded.

clone_size j_call v_call cdr3_aa
NA TRBJ1-2 TRBV24-1 CATSDWRGAYDYTF
many TRBJ2-1 TRBV20-1 CSASNWLETYNEQFF
many TRBJ2-3 TRBV6-1 CASRHTDTQYF
medium-sized TRBJ1-6 TRBV28 CASSLSFRVDSPLHF
NA TRBJ2-2 TRBV30 CAWSSRVNTGELFF
NA TRBJ2-6 TRBV19 CASSIGPLAISSGANVLTF
many TRBJ2-5 TRBV11-1 CASSSDRTQETQYF
once TRBJ2-7 TRBV13 CASSLRAVSYEQYF
many TRBJ2-7 TRBV5-4 CASSLDRFSYEQYF
NA TRBJ1-6 TRBV27 CASRQTQGAKSPLHF
many TRBJ2-7 TRBV15 CATSRDLGVYEQYF
many TRBJ1-5 TRBV11-2 CASSAGQGQPQHF
many TRBJ2-7 TRBV20-1 CSARELGAKSYEQYF
NA TRBJ1-3 TRBV6-1 CASSELGEGGNTIYF
medium-sized TRBJ2-7 TRBV6-2/TRBV6-3 CASSDWVWEQYF
NA TRBJ2-3 TRBV3-1 CASSHSGSPSRCYF
NA TRBJ1-6 TRBV30 CAWTLLTGGLTLLHF
NA TRBJ1-2 TRBV28 CASIAPYTSNYGYTF
many TRBJ1-2 TRBV6-2/TRBV6-3 CASSDSPTLRFRGYTF
many TRBJ2-5 TRBV29-1 CSASPAGGKETQYF
many TRBJ1-2 TRBV7-9 CASSEEGAAYGYTF
NA TRBJ2-2 TRBV5-1 CASSLSSGIGIGELFF
NA TRBJ2-7 TRBV27 CASSLYAGLIGEQYF
many TRBJ2-7 TRBV29-1 CSVGNGQGNEQYF
many TRBJ2-7 TRBV2 CASSGGRANEQYF
NA TRBJ1-6 TRBV20-1 CSASTWGRDNSPLHF
many TRBJ2-5 TRBV5-1 CASGDLGGGSGTQYF
many TRBJ2-1 TRBV20-1 CSALPGTGILNEQFF
many TRBJ1-1 TRBV7-2 CASSFSRDSTEAFF
NA TRBJ2-2 TRBV9 CASSDKPGELFF
NA TRBJ1-1 TRBV7-3 CASSSYRGRMAFF
NA TRBJ2-2 TRBV28 CASILLAGAAGELFF
NA TRBJ2-4 TRBV2 CASSDLERAGAKNIQYF
NA TRBJ1-1 TRBV6-2/TRBV6-3 CASRVSWTEAFF
NA TRBJ2-7 TRBV28 CASSPLSYEQYF
medium-sized TRBJ2-7 TRBV6-1 CASSYLGTSGMSYEQYF
medium-sized TRBJ1-6 TRBV20-1 CSATTYNSPLHF
many TRBJ1-1 TRBV19 CASTGTGPVNTEAFF
NA TRBJ2-4 TRBV2 CASSLRTGVAKNIQYF
many TRBJ2-1 TRBV29-1 CSVYNPGQGYNEQFF
many TRBJ1-1 TRBV5-1 CASSFTNFAEAFF
many TRBJ1-3 TRBV20-1 CSAHRGLSGNTIYF
NA TRBJ1-1 TRBV30 CAWMAGATNTEAFF
many TRBJ2-5 TRBV20-1 CSAPGQRGEETQYF
NA TRBJ1-2 TRBV27 CASSILSGAGVGYTF
many TRBJ1-2 TRBV2 CASSQEPVTNYGYTF
many TRBJ2-2 TRBV4-1 CASSQDRVTMPGELFF
NA TRBJ2-1 TRBV7-6 CASSPTSGRANEQFF
NA TRBJ1-6 TRBV6-2/TRBV6-3 CASAVGFENSPLHF
many TRBJ1-1 TRBV2 CASSETGATEAFF
medium-sized TRBJ2-3 TRBV6-1 CASRGTDTQYF
many TRBJ2-3 TRBV7-2 CASSLGGGRDTQYF
many TRBJ2-1 TRBV29-1 CSVAGGGGLYNEQFF
many TRBJ1-3 TRBV4-1 CASSQDSPAGAGNTIYF
medium-sized TRBJ1-2 TRBV6-1 CASSEAPRDGSGYTF